Below are 6 T cell receptor beta chains sequenced from a single sample in a study of neoadjuvant anti-PD-1 for oral cavity cancer. Some clones are missing from TCRdb's copy, which holds only in-frame ones; the method was immunoSEQ multiplex PCR. The sample carries around 31,000 clones, approximately 87% recorded once. Sample: PBMCs, taken before nivolumab (anti-PD-1) treatment. These receptors all come from a person between 40 and 80 years old with oral cavity squamous cell carcinoma.

The gene calls are TRBV10-3 and TRBJ2-7; D perhaps matches TRBD1 (6 bases). Trimming took off 9 bases at V and 0 bases at J, with 27 bases between the two ends. The CDR3 length is 18 residues. Germline V lookup: CDR1 ENHRY, CDR2 SYGVKD. CDR3 DNA: TGTGCCATTGGGGACCCAGGGGCCGGTAAGAGGAGCTCCTACGAGCAGTACTTC. It codes for CAIGDPGAGKRSSYEQYF.

The genes are TRBV2 and TRBJ1-1; the D gene is possibly TRBD1 (6 bases). Germline V CDR1 and CDR2: SNHLY, FYNNEI. There are 13 residues in the CDR3. Trimming shortened V by 3 bases and J by 8 bases, and 13 bases separated the two germline ends. The CDR3 coding sequence is TGTGCCAGCAGTGAGGGGGGCCCCTTAGAAGCTTTCTTT. Protein: CASSEGGPLEAFF.

The chain links TRBV6-6 to TRBJ2-7; D possibly corresponds to TRBD2 (5 bases). Germline V gives CDR1 MNHNY, CDR2 SVGAGI (reference sequence). Deletions cut 8 bases from V and 0 bases from J, with 11 bases between. The CDR3 has 13 residues. The CDR3, as DNA: TGTGCCAGCCTTCGAGGAGGCTCCTACGAGCAGTACTTC. This translates into CASLRGGSYEQYF.

The chain has TRBV6-5 and TRBJ1-2, with D maybe TRBD1 (6 bases). Trimming removed 0 bases from V and 6 bases from J, with 11 bases in between. This CDR3 has 14 residues. Per the germline V gene, CDR1 is MNHEY and CDR2 is SVGAGI. The CDR3 is CASSYSSQGNGYTF. In DNA, the CDR3 is TGTGCCAGCAGTTACTCGAGCCAGGGGAATGGCTACACCTTC.

Only one count was recorded for this clone. This chain links TRBV2 with TRBJ2-7; a weak D match, TRBD2 (6 bases). CDR1 SNHLY and CDR2 FYNNEI come from the germline V gene. V lost 4 bases and J lost 4, with 8 bases in between. The CDR3 runs to 12 residues. CDR3 sequence reads: CASSGGRYEQYF. CDR3 DNA sequence: TGTGCCAGCAGTGGGGGGAGGTACGAGCAGTACTTC.

The chain combines TRBV4-1 with TRBJ2-1; 10 bases are a match to TRBD2. This CDR3 has 16 residues. The V gene's germline CDR1 is MGHRA and CDR2 YSYEKL. V was clipped by 4 bases and J by 7 bases; unmatched bases: 10. For the CDR3, the DNA is TGCGCCAGCAGCCCATACGGAGCGGGGGGGCGGAATGAGCAGTTCTTC. As protein: CASSPYGAGGRNEQFF.